The source of this T cell receptor (beta chain) is a study of blood T cells in healthy people across ages. Study-level findings and limits: Long-lived donors carried more naive CD4+ cells and greater diversity than aged donors. Estimates drawn from one million T cells were deemed to understate diversity.

The germline V gene has CDR1 MNHEY and CDR2 SVGEGT. CDR3 length: 16 residues. After removal of 5 bases from V and 3 bases from J, the junction contained 12 bases not matched to a gene. About this clonotype itself: Its matching antigen is unknown.

Primed by a sample-barcoded 5' primer and a J-beta primer mix, a second PCR proceeded for about 7 to 11 cycles. Each CDR3 protein gets one entry after TCRdb re-called the 5' RACE reads with MiXCR. Found here are 750,000 to 950,000 distinct CDR3 sequences, about 55% of them singletons; the top ten hold around 40%. The people who gave samples were healthy Caucasians from Russia, aged 6 to 90. PBMCs numbering at least 7 million were isolated per sample. The material sequenced was blood. The chain joins TRBV6-2 or TRBV6-3 to TRBJ2-7; 8 nucleotides line up with TRBD1. The origin of this receptor is a man older than 75 in good health. Here the CDR3 reads CASSKFVDRDFYEQYF. CDR3 DNA: TGTGCCAGCAGTAAGTTCGTGGACAGGGATTTCTACGAGCAGTACTTC.